Following are 10 T cell receptor beta chains from one sample sequenced in a study of identical twins. TCRdb reprocessed the 5' RACE reads via MiXCR and lists one record per CDR3 protein. The sample has some 730,000 distinct CDR3 sequences, around a sixth seen once. In addition, the sample was reused for a study of T cells expressing NK-cell markers.

Sequencing was carried out using PBMCs. The receptors were sampled from a young woman in good health.

V gene TRBV4-3 combines with J gene TRBJ2-1, with 13 bases fitting TRBD2. The CDR3 extends over 17 amino acids. The trim removed 3 bases at V and 6 bases at J, leaving 8 bases unmatched. Germline V gene sequence: CDR1 LGHNA, CDR2 YSLEER. This chain's CDR3 is CASSHTQGLAGSNEQFF. The CDR3 coding sequence is TGCGCCAGCAGCCATACACAGGGACTAGCGGGATCCAATGAGCAGTTCTTC.

This clonotype was found many times. CDR3 coding DNA: TGCAGTGCTAGCGGGAGGAACGCCGGTGAGCAGTTCTTC. It specifies CSASGRNAGEQFF. The V and J genes are TRBV20-1 and TRBJ2-1; 7 bases are a match to TRBD2. CDR1 is DFQATT and CDR2 is SNEGSKA in the germline V gene (reference sequence). This CDR3 comprises 13 residues. The V and J ends lost 3 bases and 9 bases, in that order; junction bases with no gene match: 8.

The chain recombines TRBV12-5 with TRBJ2-5; 11 positions agree with TRBD2. The trim removed 7 bases at V and 1 base at J, leaving 5 bases unmatched. CDR1 is LGHNT and CDR2 is FRNRAP in the germline V gene. The CDR3 loop spans 15 amino acids. The CDR3, as DNA: TGTGCTAGTGCACCGGGACTAGCGGTCCAAGAGACCCAGTACTTC. As protein: CASAPGLAVQETQYF. The complete variable domain, with remaining parts taken from reference TRBV12-5 and TRBJ2-5, reads DARVTQTPRHKVTEMGQEVTMRCQPILGHNTVFWYRQTMMQGLELLAYFRNRAPLDDSGMPKDRFSAEMPDATLATLKIQPSEPRDSAVYFCASAPGLAVQETQYFGPGTRLLVL.

The chain uses TRBV12-3 or TRBV12-4 and TRBJ2-1; either TRBD1 or TRBD2 may fit D (5 bases each). This CDR3 contains 15 residues. V was shortened by 1 base and J by 9 bases, with 16 bases between the two germline ends. The CDR3 loop is CASSLGDPRLTEQFF. For the CDR3, the DNA is TGTGCCAGCAGTTTAGGGGACCCTCGACTGACTGAGCAGTTCTTC.

This clonotype was detected many times. V is TRBV12-3 or TRBV12-4 and J is TRBJ2-5; weak D call: TRBD2 (5 bases). V dropped 6 bases and J dropped 5 bases, with 13 bases sitting between them. The CDR3 extends over 13 amino acids. The CDR3 DNA reads as TGTGCCAGCAGCTCTACCCGGAGGGAGACCCAGTACTTC. Its translation: CASSSTRRETQYF.

Remarks on this clonotype: The junction shows a germline mismatch at one end, possibly a read error. The rearrangement joins TRBV12-3 or TRBV12-4 to TRBJ1-1; 9 nucleotides match TRBD1. This CDR3 comprises 12 residues. For the CDR3, the DNA is TGTGCCAGCAGTGGACAGGGGATTCCTCTCCGGTTT. Its translation is CASSGQGIPLRF.

This clonotype was observed many times. The J gene is TRBJ1-2, the V gene TRBV12-3 or TRBV12-4; 8 bases map to TRBD1. The CDR3 covers 13 residues. Trimming cost V 3 bases and J 6 bases; bases outside gene matches: 3. The CDR3 sequence is CASSLTGVDGYTF. The CDR3 nucleotides are TGTGCCAGCAGTTTGACAGGGGTGGATGGCTACACCTTC.

V and J are TRBV5-5 and TRBJ2-7; D not resolved. CDR3 length: 12 residues. The ends were cut back, 1 base at V and 9 bases at J, with 11 bases in the middle. In germline, CDR1 is SGHKS, CDR2 YYEKEE (reference sequence). The DNA of the CDR3 is TGTGCCAGCAGCTTGTACGCCACCGTGCAGTACTTC. Its protein product is CASSLYATVQYF.

This clonotype has just a few counts. The chain recombines TRBV18 with TRBJ2-3, with D perhaps TRBD2 (6 bases). This CDR3 has 14 amino acids. V gave up 3 bases and J gave up 6 bases, with 13 bases separating them. Germline V gene lookup returns CDR1 KGHSH and CDR2 LQKENI. The CDR3 spells CASSPGTPPDTQYF. The CDR3 bases are TGTGCCAGCTCACCGGGGACTCCGCCGGATACGCAGTATTTT.

The CDR3 reads CATSPGHYQETQYF. In nucleotides, the CDR3 is TGTGCCACCAGCCCGGGACACTACCAAGAGACCCAGTACTTC. The gene calls are TRBV24-1 and TRBJ2-5; D is perhaps TRBD1 (6 bases). This CDR3 region has 14 residues. Between the trimmed V and J ends, which lost 7 bases and 0 bases, there was a span of 11 bases. Germline lookup yields CDR1 KGHDR and CDR2 SFDVKD.